These T cell receptor beta chains were read from a single sample in a study of blood T cell repertoires in COVID-19. Assay: immunoSEQ multiplex PCR; the TCRdb copy retains only in-frame clones and omits some. In the table there are 150,000 to 200,000 clones, roughly 79% of which are singletons. Sample: peripheral blood. Receptors were obtained from a man aged 55 to 70 with active or convalescent COVID-19. The CDR3 runs from the conserved cysteine through the conserved F or W. D genes are given only for firm matches. For some rows the clone size is stated as once, few or many, or as a class when expanded; others skip it.

j_gene,d_gene,abundance,v_gene,CDR3aa,CDR3nt
TRBJ1-2,NA,NA,TRBV7-8,CASSPKSGYTF,TGTGCCAGCAGCCCAAAGAGTGGCTACACCTTC
TRBJ2-3,NA,NA,TRBV7-2,CAIRLSTDTQYF,TGTGCCATTAGACTCAGCACAGATACGCAGTATTTT
TRBJ2-1,TRBD2,NA,TRBV19,CASYGTSDNEQFF,TGTGCCAGTTACGGGACTAGTGACAATGAGCAGTTCTTC
TRBJ2-1,TRBD2,NA,TRBV4-3,CASSQDPAGGSNNEQFF,TGCGCCAGCAGCCAAGATCCCGCAGGCGGGAGTAACAATGAGCAGTTCTTC
TRBJ2-1,TRBD2,NA,TRBV4-2,CASSQDPVAGGFYNEQFF,TGTGCCAGCAGCCAAGATCCCGTAGCGGGAGGGTTCTACAATGAGCAGTTCTTC
TRBJ1-3,NA,NA,TRBV13,CASTLQGNTIYF,TGTGCCAGCACCCTACAGGGTAACACCATATATTTT
TRBJ2-5,TRBD2,NA,TRBV19,CASSMELAGWGQETQYF,TGTGCCAGTAGTATGGAACTAGCGGGATGGGGGCAAGAGACCCAGTACTTC
TRBJ1-5,TRBD1,NA,TRBV4-1,CASSPGQTTNQPQHF,TGCGCCAGCAGCCCGGGACAGACAACTAATCAGCCCCAGCATTTT
TRBJ2-7,TRBD2,NA,TRBV4-1,CASSHPGGGANEQYF,TGCGCCAGCAGCCACCCGGGGGGAGGGGCCAACGAGCAGTACTTC
TRBJ2-3,TRBD2,few,TRBV28,CASSSWTSGSWDTQYF,TGTGCCAGCAGTTCTTGGACTAGCGGGAGTTGGGATACGCAGTATTTT
TRBJ2-6,TRBD1,NA,TRBV18,CASSMDRGANVLTF,TGTGCCAGCTCAATGGACAGGGGTGCCAACGTCCTGACTTTC
TRBJ2-2,NA,NA,TRBV7-2,CASSRSYLAGHTGELFF,TGTGCCAGCAGCCGTTCGTACCTAGCCGGACACACCGGGGAGCTGTTTTTT
TRBJ2-1,TRBD2,NA,TRBV7-9,CASSLEVTSGHNEQFF,TGTGCCAGCAGCTTAGAGGTGACTAGCGGCCATAATGAGCAGTTCTTC
TRBJ1-2,TRBD1,NA,TRBV14,CASSQYRGWNYGYTF,TGTGCCAGCAGCCAATACAGGGGTTGGAACTATGGCTACACCTTC
TRBJ2-7,TRBD2,once,TRBV5-1,CASSLRTSGSEQYF,TGCGCCAGCAGCCTACGGACTAGCGGGAGCGAGCAGTACTTC